The 23 T cell receptor beta chains presented below share a single source sample, sequenced in a study of T cells in Graves' hyperthyroidism and ophthalmopathy. From RNA transcripts, TCR beta CDR3 regions were amplified. The study used the HTBI primer set for a first-round RT-PCR of the TCR CDR3. TCRdb reprocessed the multiplex PCR reads with MiXCR, giving one entry per CDR3 protein. This table has roughly 560,000 distinct CDR3 sequences, 14% to 15% appearing once. Sequenced sample: blood. These receptors all stem from a woman aged 35 to 49 with Graves' ophthalmopathy.

The chain joins TRBV7-2 to TRBJ2-5; 10 nucleotides line up with TRBD1. Germline CDR1 is SGHTA and CDR2 is FQGNSA. The CDR3 has 15 residues. V gave up 1 base and J gave up 3 bases; unmatched junction bases: 2. CDR3 bases: TGTGCCAGCAGCTTAGTCGGGACAGGGGAAGAGACCCAGTACTTC. It codes for CASSLVGTGEETQYF.

This clonotype was seen ten or more times. This sequence joins TRBV12-3 or TRBV12-4 and TRBJ2-2; D is uncertain. The CDR3 totals 13 residues. V lost 10 bases and J lost 6, with 15 bases in between. The CDR3 loop reads CAIRSRYPGELFF. Here the CDR3 DNA reads TGTGCCATCCGGTCCCGGTATCCCGGGGAGCTGTTTTTT.

The V and J genes are TRBV30 and TRBJ1-1, with D possibly matching TRBD1 (5 bases). The CDR3 totals 15 residues. CDR1 and CDR2 (germline): GTSNPN, SVGIG (reference sequence). V lost 0 bases and J lost 5, with 16 bases in between. CDR3 nucleotide sequence: TGTGCCTGGAGTGTACAAAGGGGTGTGAGGACTGAAGCTTTCTTT. This codes for CAWSVQRGVRTEAFF.

The chain couples TRBV4-3 to TRBJ1-1; a weak D match, TRBD1 (5 bases). The V and J ends lost 0 bases and 4 bases respectively, with 9 bases between them. The germline V gene has CDR1 LGHNA and CDR2 YSLEER. This CDR3 has 14 amino acids. CDR3 sequence (DNA): TGCGCCAGCAGCCAAGAACCGGGGACCACTGAAGCTTTCTTT. Its protein product is CASSQEPGTTEAFF.

This clonotype was counted many times. V and J are TRBV6-5 and TRBJ1-2; D gene uncertain. Germline lookup yields CDR1 MNHEY and CDR2 SVGAGI. The CDR3 has 14 amino acids. The V end lost 6 bases, the J end lost 2 bases, and 13 bases lay between the germline ends. The CDR3 reads CASRRPGPNYGYTF. CDR3 bases: TGTGCCAGCAGGCGACCCGGACCGAACTATGGCTACACCTTC.

This clonotype showed up many times. The chain is built from TRBV7-6 and TRBJ2-7, with D perhaps given as TRBD1 or TRBD2 (5 bases each). This CDR3 contains 14 residues. From germline, CDR1 is SGHVS and CDR2 FNYEAQ. V was shortened by 5 bases and J by 2 bases, with 13 bases between the two germline ends. The CDR3 sequence: CASSPPGAPYEQYF. The CDR3 DNA sequence: TGTGCCAGCAGCCCTCCCGGGGCCCCCTACGAGCAGTACTTC.

The rearrangement links TRBV11-2 to TRBJ2-7; 12 bases fit TRBD2. The CDR3 extends over 15 amino acids. CDR1 and CDR2 from the germline V gene are SGHAT and FQNNGV. Trimming at V came to 5 bases and at J to 3 bases, leaving 5 bases not matched to a gene. CDR3 nucleotide sequence: TGTGCCAGCAGCCACACGGGACTAGCGGGCTACGAGCAGTACTTC. Its protein is CASSHTGLAGYEQYF.

This clonotype was counted at least ten times. The chain's CDR3 is CASRAGGVQETQYF. The CDR3 DNA reads as TGTGCCAGCCGGGCCGGAGGGGTTCAAGAGACCCAGTACTTC. The chain is built from TRBV6-5 and TRBJ2-5; possibly TRBD2 for D (6 bases). V gave up 8 bases and J gave up 2 bases, with 15 bases separating them. Germline CDR1 and CDR2: MNHEY and SVGAGI. The CDR3 totals 14 residues.

This clonotype has a count of ten or more. The V gene is TRBV11-2, the J gene TRBJ2-7; D perhaps matches TRBD2 (6 bases). This CDR3 is 18 amino acids long. Germline loops: CDR1 SGHAT, CDR2 FQNNGV. V was shortened by 1 base and J by 0 bases, with 19 bases between the two germline ends. CDR3 in DNA: TGTGCCAGCAGCTTAGGTCCCGGGAGCTCCGTTAGCTCCTACGAGCAGTACTTC. Translation: CASSLGPGSSVSSYEQYF.

The CDR3 sequence: CAWRVYPSTDTQYF. In DNA form, the CDR3 reads TGTGCCTGGAGAGTATATCCCAGCACAGATACGCAGTATTTT. The rearrangement uses TRBV30 and TRBJ2-3; D gene uncertain. Germline CDR1 and CDR2: GTSNPN and SVGIG (reference sequence). The CDR3 covers 14 residues. V was shortened by 3 bases and J by 0 bases, with 10 bases between the two germline ends.

In its sample, this clonotype was seen many times. The V and J genes are TRBV6-2 or TRBV6-3 and TRBJ2-7; D is unclear. This CDR3 has 14 residues. CDR1 is MNHEY, CDR2 SVGEGT, per germline. Trimming removed 4 bases from V and 2 bases from J, with 12 bases in between. Here the CDR3 DNA reads TGTGCCAGCAGTTCGTGGGCAGATACCTACGAGCAGTACTTC. Amino acid sequence: CASSSWADTYEQYF.

Many counts were recorded for this clonotype. The chain uses TRBV29-1 and TRBJ2-5; D tentatively fits TRBD1 or TRBD2 (5 bases each). Trimming left V 5 bases short and J 5 bases short, with 12 bases between. CDR3 length: 12 amino acids. Germline CDR1 and CDR2: SQVTM and ANQGSEA. The CDR3 DNA reads TGCAGCGTTCTCGACTGGGGGGAGACCCAGTACTTC. Translation: CSVLDWGETQYF.

In this sample, this clonotype turned up many times. The chain combines TRBV12-3 or TRBV12-4 with TRBJ2-7; 8 bases agree with TRBD2. The CDR3 has 14 amino acids. Trimming cost V 7 bases and J 8 bases; bases outside gene matches: 13. In nucleotides, the CDR3 is TGTGCCAGCACCCGAGCGGGAGCCCAGCCCCAGCAGTACTTC. This encodes CASTRAGAQPQQYF.

This clonotype was observed at least ten times. The chain carries TRBV30 and TRBJ1-3; D is unclear. Between the trimmed V and J ends, which lost 2 bases and 0 bases, there was a span of 14 bases. The germline V gene has CDR1 GTSNPN and CDR2 SVGIG (reference sequence). The CDR3 has 16 residues. Here the CDR3 DNA reads TGTGCCTGGAGTAGAGGTCAGCAGAGCTCTGGAAACACCATATATTTT. Translation gives CAWSRGQQSSGNTIYF.

The sample holds many counts of this clonotype. The gene calls are TRBV4-1 and TRBJ2-7, with D possibly matching TRBD2 (6 bases). The CDR3 is made up of 15 amino acids. From germline, CDR1 is MGHRA and CDR2 YSYEKL. Trimming removed 1 base at V and 7 bases at J, with 17 bases between. CDR3 sequence: CASSQGDGSKGEQYF. The CDR3 coding sequence is TGCGCCAGCAGCCAAGGTGACGGGAGCAAAGGGGAGCAGTACTTC.

This clonotype was found many times. The genes are TRBV7-8 and TRBJ2-7; maybe TRBD1 (6 bases). CDR3 size: 15 residues. Germline CDR1 reads SGHVS; CDR2 reads FQNEAQ. Trimming pared 6 bases from V and 3 bases from J, leaving 18 bases between. CDR3 sequence: CASRPSGTNDYEQYF. In DNA, the CDR3 is TGTGCCAGCAGGCCCTCCGGGACAAACGACTACGAGCAGTACTTC.

The table lists this clonotype with many counts. V and J are TRBV6-2 or TRBV6-3 and TRBJ1-1; a weak D match, TRBD1 (5 bases). Per the germline V gene, CDR1 is MNHEY and CDR2 is SVGEGT. The CDR3 spans 15 residues. The V end was cut by 2 bases, the J end by 1 base, with 11 bases between. The CDR3 coding sequence is TGTGCCAGCAGTTACCGAACGGGGGGGAACACTGAAGCTTTCTTT. Encoded protein: CASSYRTGGNTEAFF.

This clonotype has a count of ten or more. V is TRBV5-1 and J is TRBJ1-5; unclear D gene. The CDR3 has 15 residues. Looked up from germline, CDR1 is SGHRS and CDR2 is YFSETQ. V dropped 0 bases and J dropped 2 bases, with 9 bases sitting between them. The CDR3 loop is CASSLEGFGNQPQHF. CDR3 DNA: TGCGCCAGCAGCTTGGAAGGATTTGGCAATCAGCCCCAGCATTTT. The full variable domain, with the rest looked up from reference TRBV5-1 and TRBJ1-5, is KAGVTQTPRYLIKTRGQQVTLSCSPISGHRSVSWYQQTPGQGLQFLFEYFSETQRNKGNFPGRFSGRQFSNSRSEMNVSTLELGDSALYLCASSLEGFGNQPQHFGDGTRLSIL.

This clonotype was counted many times. The chain is built from TRBV6-5 and TRBJ1-1; 7 bases line up with TRBD1. From germline, CDR1 is MNHEY and CDR2 SVGAGI. V trimming: 3 bases; J trimming: 2 bases; junction bases outside the gene matches: 6. There are 15 residues in the CDR3. The CDR3 bases are TGTGCCAGCAGTTATCTTAGGGGGCTTAACACTGAAGCTTTCTTT. Residues: CASSYLRGLNTEAFF.

This clonotype was detected many times. V is TRBV6-1 and J is TRBJ2-4, with TRBD1 matching 9 bases. This CDR3 has 16 residues. V gave up 6 bases and J gave up 4 bases; unmatched junction bases: 10. The germline CDR1 and CDR2 sequences are MNHNS and SASEGT. CDR3 DNA: TGTGCCAGCAGGCGCCAAATACAGGGGGCGAAAAACATTCAGTACTTC. Residues: CASRRQIQGAKNIQYF.

The V call is TRBV4-2, the J call TRBJ1-2; 8 nucleotides agree with TRBD1. The CDR3 contains 15 residues. Germline V CDR1 and CDR2: LGHNA, YNFKEQ. V was clipped by 0 bases and J by 6 bases; unmatched bases: 6. The CDR3 here is CASSQDQGARDGYTF. CDR3 nucleotides: TGTGCCAGCAGCCAAGATCAGGGGGCGCGGGATGGCTACACCTTC.

This clonotype was picked up many times. The chain has TRBV6-1 and TRBJ2-1; no reliable D call. Deletions cut 5 bases from V and 10 bases from J, with 12 bases between. The CDR3 is 12 amino acids. Per the germline V gene, CDR1 is MNHNS and CDR2 is SASEGT. The CDR3 DNA reads TGTGCCAGCAGTCAAAAAGATGGGGAGCAGTTCTTC. This sequence encodes CASSQKDGEQFF.

This clonotype has at least ten counts. The chain combines TRBV12-3 or TRBV12-4 with TRBJ2-7; possibly TRBD1 for D (6 bases). With 8 bases removed from V and 7 bases from J, the gap between germline ends came to 18 bases. This CDR3 is built from 13 residues. For the CDR3, the DNA is TGTGCCAGCTGCGGACAGACCGCTAAGGAGCAGTACTTC. Protein product: CASCGQTAKEQYF.